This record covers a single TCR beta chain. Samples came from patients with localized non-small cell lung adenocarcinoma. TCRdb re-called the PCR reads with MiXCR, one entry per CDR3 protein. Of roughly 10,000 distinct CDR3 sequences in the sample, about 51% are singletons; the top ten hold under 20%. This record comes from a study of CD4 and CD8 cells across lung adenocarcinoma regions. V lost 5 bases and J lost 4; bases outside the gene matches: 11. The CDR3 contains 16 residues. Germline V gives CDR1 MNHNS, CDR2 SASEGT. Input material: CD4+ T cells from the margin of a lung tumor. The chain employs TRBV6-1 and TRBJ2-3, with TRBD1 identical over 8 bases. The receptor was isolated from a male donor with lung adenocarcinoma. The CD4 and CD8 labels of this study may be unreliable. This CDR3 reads CASSPGQGQYPDTQYF. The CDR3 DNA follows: TGTGCCAGCAGTCCAGGACAGGGACAATACCCAGATACGCAGTATTTT.